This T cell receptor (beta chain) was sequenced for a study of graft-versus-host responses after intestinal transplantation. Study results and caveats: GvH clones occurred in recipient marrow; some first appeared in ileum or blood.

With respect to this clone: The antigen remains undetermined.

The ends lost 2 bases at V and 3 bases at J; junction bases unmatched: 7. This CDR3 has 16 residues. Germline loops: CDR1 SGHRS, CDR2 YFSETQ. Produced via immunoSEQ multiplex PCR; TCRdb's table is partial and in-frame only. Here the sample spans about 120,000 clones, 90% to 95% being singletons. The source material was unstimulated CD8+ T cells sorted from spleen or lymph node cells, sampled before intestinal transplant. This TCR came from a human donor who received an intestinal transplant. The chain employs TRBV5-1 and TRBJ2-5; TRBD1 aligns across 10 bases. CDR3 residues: CASSLPRDRGEETQYF. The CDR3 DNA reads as TGCGCCAGCAGCTTACCCCGGGACAGGGGCGAAGAGACCCAGTACTTC.